This record covers a single T cell receptor beta chain. Its cognate antigen is unknown. Because the CDR3 is missing its conserved closing phenylalanine or tryptophan, this is likely a read error. The CDR3 contains 14 residues. Germline CDR1 reads SEHNR; CDR2 reads FQNEAQ (reference sequence). The V end lost 3 bases, the J end lost 5 bases, and 11 bases lay between the germline ends. This specimen belongs to a study of breast tumors, draining lymph nodes, adjacent tissues. The lymph nodes were axillary draining lymph nodes from breast cancer patients. Notes on the study in general: Tumor repertoires ranked between lymph nodes and nontumor tissue in diversity, with V and J gene preferences.

TCRdb recomputed calls from the multiplex PCR reads with MiXCR, one row per CDR3 protein. The table lists over 150,000 distinct CDR3 sequences, approximately 33% of them singletons, with roughly 4.3% in the top ten. V is TRBV7-9 and J is TRBJ2-1; possibly TRBD2 for D (5 bases). This TCR was sampled from a female donor with breast cancer. Some clones in this sample may be carry-over from other donors' samples. Specimen: axillary lymph node tissue. CDR3 in DNA: TGTGCCAGCAGCTTTCCGGGATGTGACAATGAGCAGTTCCTC. It specifies CASSFPGCDNEQFL.